Listed below are T cell receptor beta chains from one sample, sequenced in a study of cytomegalovirus exposure and HLA in healthy donors. This table comes from immunoSEQ multiplex PCR, and its TCRdb copy is limited to in-frame clones, with some not included. The top ten clones hold about 2.1% of a sample with some 150,000 clones, about 88% of them seen once. Source material: PBMCs. All receptors come from a woman aged 18-35 years in good health and CMV-seronegative. CDR3s leave out the opening cysteine and the closing phenylalanine or tryptophan. Size is stated for part of the rows, as once, few or many counts, or as a class when the clone is expanded.

cdr3_length	v_call	j_call	clone_size	cdr3_aa
11	TRBV29-1	TRBJ1-1	few	SVDGEMNTEAF
15	TRBV7-9	TRBJ1-2	few	ASSLVGTGSGVYGYT
10	TRBV11-2	TRBJ1-2	.	ASSLQGSGYT
13	TRBV4-3	TRBJ2-5	.	ASSQETGGAETQY
13	TRBV4-3	TRBJ2-7	.	ASSQESGDYYEQY
12	TRBV19	TRBJ1-6	.	ASSTRVYNSPLH
11	TRBV5-1	TRBJ2-7	.	ASSPRGDGEQY
10	TRBV30	TRBJ1-3	.	AWRGAGNTIY
12	TRBV7-9	TRBJ1-4	.	ASSFITGREKLF
14	TRBV7-2	TRBJ2-1	.	ASSSRGRGIGDEQF
11	TRBV10-3	TRBJ1-2	.	AISDRGSYGYT
10	TRBV28	TRBJ2-7	.	ASRQGRLEQY
12	TRBV5-4	TRBJ1-2	.	ASSLVGQHYGYT
12	TRBV7-2	TRBJ2-7	.	ASSPLAAPYEQY
10	TRBV6-5	TRBJ2-7	.	ASGLGTGGLI
11	TRBV7-2	TRBJ1-1	.	ASSLAEGTEAF
12	TRBV9	TRBJ1-4	.	ASSYGTGGEKLF
11	TRBV7-2	TRBJ1-2	.	ASSFTQGRGYT
13	TRBV5-1	TRBJ2-7	.	ASSLVGQGPYEQY
9	TRBV9	TRBJ2-1	.	ASSVANEQF
14	TRBV6-1	TRBJ2-1	.	ASSDDRFYSYNEQF
15	TRBV27	TRBJ2-7	.	ASSSPRREGWVYEQY
6	TRBV7-9	TRBJ1-2	few	ASSLLT
13	TRBV2	TRBJ1-2	.	ASSQTGRGDYGYT
13	TRBV5-4	TRBJ2-7	.	ASSHSGTGTYEQY
11	TRBV6-5	TRBJ1-1	.	ASSQGENTEAF
10	TRBV15	.	.	ATSSSSSEQY
11	TRBV28	TRBJ1-4	.	ASVGSANEKLF
12	TRBV18	TRBJ1-1	.	ASSLRDRESEAF
12	TRBV11-1	TRBJ2-7	.	ASSLSSRGYEQY
10	TRBV29-1	TRBJ2-5	.	SVEDGTYTQY
14	TRBV9	TRBJ2-5	once	ASSVGPGAGGETQY
12	TRBV7-9	TRBJ1-2	.	ASSQNLGPYGYT
11	TRBV7-2	TRBJ2-5	.	ASSSELSKTQY
12	TRBV19	TRBJ2-7	once	ASSRTLDRGKQY
16	TRBV27	TRBJ2-2	once	ASSLSWMQTGGAGELF
13	TRBV7-9	TRBJ2-1	few	ASSFLGLAENEQF
12	TRBV5-4	TRBJ1-2	few	ASSWYGRLGGYT
11	TRBV15	TRBJ1-2	few	ATSRAVHYGYT
14	TRBV5-1	TRBJ2-3	.	ASSTGQVISTDTQY
13	TRBV5-1	TRBJ2-5	.	ASSLWTSPQETQY